The 21 T cell receptor beta chains below were found in one sample sequenced in a study of T cells in Graves' hyperthyroidism and ophthalmopathy. TCR beta CDR3 regions were amplified from RNA. The TCR CDR3 first-round RT-PCR relied on the HTBI primer set. TCRdb reanalysed the multiplex PCR reads using MiXCR and keeps one entry per CDR3 protein. The sample lists around 610,000 distinct CDR3 sequences; roughly 15% were seen once. Sequencing used blood. These receptors all stem from a woman between 40 and 50 years old with Graves' ophthalmopathy.

This clonotype was observed at least ten times. This chain joins TRBV27 and TRBJ1-2, with 9 bases lining up with TRBD1. The ends lost 6 bases at V and 7 bases at J; junction bases unmatched: 6. CDR1 and CDR2 from the germline V gene are MNHEY and SMNVEV (reference sequence). The CDR3 loop spans 13 amino acids. For the CDR3, the DNA is TGTGCCAGCAGACCTTCGGGACAGGGTGGCTACACCTTC. Encoded protein: CASRPSGQGGYTF.

Ten or more counts support this clonotype. DNA for the CDR3: TGTGCCAGCAATTCAGGGGTTGGAGATGGCTACACCTTC. Protein sequence: CASNSGVGDGYTF. This sequence joins TRBV6-5 and TRBJ1-2; maybe TRBD1 (6 bases). CDR1 MNHEY and CDR2 SVGAGI come from the germline V gene. This CDR3 has 13 residues. V lost 7 bases and J lost 6, with 15 bases in between.

Of note for this clonotype: A much larger clone differs by one base, so this may be a read error. The chain joins TRBV12-3 or TRBV12-4 to TRBJ1-2; unclear D gene. This CDR3 comprises 13 residues. The ends were cut back, 3 bases at V and 4 bases at J, with 9 bases in the middle. CDR3 nucleotides: TGTGCCAGCAGTTTTGACTGGGTCTATGGCTACACCTTC. Amino acid sequence: CASSFDWVYGYTF.

This clonotype was observed many times. The chain uses TRBV18 and TRBJ2-7; D is perhaps TRBD1 (6 bases). Between the trimmed V and J ends, which lost 8 bases and 4 bases, there was a span of 12 bases. The V gene's germline CDR1 is KGHSH and CDR2 LQKENI. The CDR3 runs 12 residues. For the CDR3, the DNA is TGTGCCAGCAGTCCGGGACAATACGAGCAGTACTTC. Translating it yields CASSPGQYEQYF.

This clonotype was picked up a small number of times. The chain couples TRBV6-2 or TRBV6-3 to TRBJ2-7; 13 bases fit TRBD2. V shed 0 bases and J 1 base; nucleotides not matched to a gene: 9. The germline CDR1 and CDR2 sequences are MNHEY and SVGEGT. The CDR3 extends over 19 amino acids. CDR3 DNA sequence: TGTGCCAGCAGTTACTCAAGCACGCCGGGACTAGCGGGATCCTACGAGCAGTACTTC. This gives the protein CASSYSSTPGLAGSYEQYF.

At least ten counts were recorded for this clonotype. The rearrangement uses TRBV30 and TRBJ1-5; the match to TRBD1 covers 7 bases. Germline lookup yields CDR1 GTSNPN and CDR2 SVGIG (reference sequence). This CDR3 contains 14 residues. V dropped 1 base and J dropped 2; count of bases not matched to a gene: 2. The chain's CDR3 is CAWSGGTGNQPQHF. The CDR3 DNA is TGTGCCTGGAGTGGCGGGACAGGCAATCAGCCCCAGCATTTT.

This clonotype was found many times. The V call is TRBV11-2, the J call TRBJ2-7; TRBD2 matches 15 bases. Per the germline V gene, CDR1 is SGHAT and CDR2 is FQNNGV. CDR3 size: 18 residues. V dropped 5 bases and J dropped 6; count of bases not matched to a gene: 14. This CDR3 reads CASSPRTSGRAISSEQYF. As DNA, the CDR3 is TGTGCCAGCAGCCCAAGGACTAGCGGGAGGGCCATCAGCAGCGAGCAGTACTTC.

This clonotype was seen repeatedly, ten times or more. This sequence joins TRBV6-5 and TRBJ1-1, with D unclear. V was clipped by 5 bases and J by 6 bases, with 13 bases between them. CDR3 length: 13 residues. CDR1 is MNHEY and CDR2 is SVGAGI in the germline V gene. CDR3 DNA: TGTGCCAGCAGTATACGGGCGTCCGCTGAAGCTTTCTTT. Amino acids: CASSIRASAEAFF.

The genes are TRBV5-1 and TRBJ1-2; D ambiguous. This CDR3 is built from 16 residues. Germline CDR1 reads SGHRS; CDR2 reads YFSETQ. V lost 4 bases to trimming and J lost 1 base, with 17 bases between them. CDR3 sequence: CASSGMDGSVNYGYTF. In DNA form, the CDR3 reads TGCGCCAGCAGCGGGATGGACGGCAGCGTTAACTATGGCTACACCTTC.

V gene TRBV30 combines with J gene TRBJ2-7, with D possibly TRBD2 on 5 matching bases. Germline-derived CDR1 and CDR2 are GTSNPN and SVGIG (reference sequence). V was pared by 2 bases and J by 1 base, with 15 bases between. This CDR3 has 15 amino acids. The CDR3 region is CAWSPLTGISYEQYF. CDR3 nucleotides: TGTGCCTGGAGTCCCCTCACCGGGATTTCCTACGAGCAGTACTTC.

The table lists this clonotype with many counts. The CDR3 protein is CAIRQGLSEYF. CDR3 DNA sequence: TGTGCCATCAGACAGGGGCTGTCAGAGTACTTC. The chain employs TRBV10-3 and TRBJ2-7; 7 bases line up with TRBD1. After removal of 6 bases from V and 11 bases from J, the junction contained 7 bases not matched to a gene. This CDR3 comprises 11 residues. Per germline, CDR1 ENHRY and CDR2 SYGVKD.

This clonotype came up many times. The chain uses TRBV27 and TRBJ2-4; D could derive from TRBD1 or TRBD2 (5 bases each). V gave up 6 bases and J gave up 5 bases, with 14 bases separating them. The CDR3 has 14 amino acids. Germline CDR1 and CDR2: MNHEY and SMNVEV (reference sequence). The CDR3 nucleotides are TGTGCCAGCAGGCGGAAAATGGGGGAAAACATTCAGTACTTC. Amino acid sequence: CASRRKMGENIQYF.

This clonotype was counted ten times or more. The chain recombines TRBV29-1 with TRBJ1-2; 9 bases map to TRBD1. This CDR3 comprises 13 residues. Germline V gives CDR1 SQVTM, CDR2 ANQGSEA. Trimming removed 4 bases from V and 2 bases from J; junction bases left unmatched: 2. The CDR3 nucleotides read TGCAGCGTTGTGGACAGGGGAAACTATGGCTACACCTTC. Amino acid sequence: CSVVDRGNYGYTF.

This clonotype was seen only a few times. The gene calls are TRBV7-8 and TRBJ2-7, with D perhaps TRBD1 or TRBD2 (7 bases each). The V end lost 5 bases, the J end lost 6 bases, and 14 bases lay between the germline ends. The CDR3 spans 13 residues. Germline V gives CDR1 SGHVS, CDR2 FQNEAQ. CDR3 sequence: CASSIQGGVEQYF. CDR3 DNA sequence: TGTGCCAGCAGCATCCAGGGGGGGGTCGAGCAGTACTTC.

This clonotype showed up many times. The J gene is TRBJ2-7, the V gene TRBV12-3 or TRBV12-4; TRBD1 matches at 9 bases. The V and J ends lost 5 bases and 3 bases, in that order; junction bases with no gene match: 8. The CDR3 consists of 15 residues. The CDR3, as DNA: TGTGCCAGCAGTGTAACCGGGACAGGGATCTACGAGCAGTACTTC. It yields the protein CASSVTGTGIYEQYF.

The sample holds many counts of this clonotype. The chain combines TRBV11-2 with TRBJ2-7; 8 nucleotides line up with TRBD1. Germline V gene lookup returns CDR1 SGHAT and CDR2 FQNNGV. V was clipped by 4 bases and J by 5 bases; unmatched bases: 10. The CDR3 totals 15 residues. CDR3 bases: TGTGCCAGCAGCTCGCGGACAGGGCCCGAAGACGAGCAGTACTTC. It translates to CASSSRTGPEDEQYF.

This clonotype was seen many times. The chain employs TRBV11-2 and TRBJ1-6; 7 nucleotides agree with TRBD1. CDR1 SGHAT and CDR2 FQNNGV come from the germline V gene. V lost 5 bases and J lost 7; bases outside the gene matches: 5. The CDR3 runs 14 residues. DNA of the CDR3: TGTGCCAGCAGCGCAGGGACAGCGAATTCACCCCTCCACTTT. Encoded protein: CASSAGTANSPLHF. The complete variable domain, with remaining parts taken from reference TRBV11-2 and TRBJ1-6, reads EAGVAQSPRYKIIEKRQSVAFWCNPISGHATLYWYQQILGQGPKLLIQFQNNGVVDDSQLPKDRFSAERLKGVDSTLKIQPAKLEDSAVYLCASSAGTANSPLHFGNGTRLTVT.

At least ten counts were recorded for this clonotype. DNA of the CDR3: TGTGCCAGCAGTTACTGGGACTCCTACGAGCAGTACTTC. Translated: CASSYWDSYEQYF. This chain joins TRBV6-2 or TRBV6-3 and TRBJ2-7, with no clear D. Germline loops: CDR1 MNHEY, CDR2 SVGEGT. V shed 1 base and J shed 0 bases, with 4 bases lying between them. The CDR3 length is 13 residues.

This clonotype was picked up many times. CDR3 protein: CASSPHHYQPQHF. In DNA, the CDR3 is TGTGCCAGCAGCCCTCACCACTATCAGCCCCAGCATTTT. The chain joins TRBV28 to TRBJ1-5; D remains unclear. V lost 6 bases and J lost 5, with 11 bases in between. Germline lookup yields CDR1 MDHEN and CDR2 SYDVKM. There are 13 residues in the CDR3.

The chain has TRBV7-3 and TRBJ2-7, with D tentatively TRBD2 (6 bases). The CDR3 covers 14 residues. The V gene's germline CDR1 is SGHTA and CDR2 FQGTGA. Trimming took off 1 base at V and 4 bases at J, with 11 bases between the two ends. The DNA of the CDR3 is TGTGCCAGCAGCTTAAACCGGCGGGGATACGAGCAGTACTTC. Its protein is CASSLNRRGYEQYF.

This clonotype has ten or more counts. V is TRBV28 and J is TRBJ2-7; D may match TRBD1 or TRBD2 (5 bases each). Germline V gives CDR1 MDHEN, CDR2 SYDVKM. The V end was cut by 6 bases, the J end by 1 base, with 13 bases between. The CDR3 has 14 amino acids. CDR3 in DNA: TGTGCCAGCAGACCCGGGGCGAGGTCCTACGAGCAGTACTTC. It translates to CASRPGARSYEQYF.